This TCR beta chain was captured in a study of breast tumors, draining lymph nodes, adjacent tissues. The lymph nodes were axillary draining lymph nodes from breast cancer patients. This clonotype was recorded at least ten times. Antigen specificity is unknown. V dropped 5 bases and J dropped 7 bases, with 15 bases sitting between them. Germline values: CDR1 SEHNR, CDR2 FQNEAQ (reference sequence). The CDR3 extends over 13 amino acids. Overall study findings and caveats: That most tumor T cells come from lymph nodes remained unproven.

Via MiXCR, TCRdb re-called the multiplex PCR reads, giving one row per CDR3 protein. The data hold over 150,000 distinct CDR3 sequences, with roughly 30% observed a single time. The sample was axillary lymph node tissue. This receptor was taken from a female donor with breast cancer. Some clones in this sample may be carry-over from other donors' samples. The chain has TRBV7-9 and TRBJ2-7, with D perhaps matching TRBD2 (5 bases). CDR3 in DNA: TGTGCCAGCAGCCCCAGAGAGGGAGAAGAGCAGTACTTC. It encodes CASSPREGEEQYF.